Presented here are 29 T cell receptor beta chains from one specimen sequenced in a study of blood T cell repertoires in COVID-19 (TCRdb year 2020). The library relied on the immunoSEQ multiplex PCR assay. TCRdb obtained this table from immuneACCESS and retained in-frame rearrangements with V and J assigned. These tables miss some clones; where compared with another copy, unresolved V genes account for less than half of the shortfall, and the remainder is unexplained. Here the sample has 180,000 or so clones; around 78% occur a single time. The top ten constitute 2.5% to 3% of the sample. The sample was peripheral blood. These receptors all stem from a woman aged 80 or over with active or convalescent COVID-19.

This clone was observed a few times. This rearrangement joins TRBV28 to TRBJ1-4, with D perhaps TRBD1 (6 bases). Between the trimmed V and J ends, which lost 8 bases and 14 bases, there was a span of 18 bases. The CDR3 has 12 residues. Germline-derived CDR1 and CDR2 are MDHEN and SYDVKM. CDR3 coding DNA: TGTGCCAGCTCCGGTCAGGGGACCCTGCTGTTTTTT. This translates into CASSGQGTLLFF.

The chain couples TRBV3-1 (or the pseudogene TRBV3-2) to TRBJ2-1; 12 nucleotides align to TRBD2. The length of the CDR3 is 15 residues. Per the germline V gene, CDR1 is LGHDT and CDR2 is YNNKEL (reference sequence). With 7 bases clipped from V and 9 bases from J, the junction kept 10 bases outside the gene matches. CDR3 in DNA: TGTGCCAGCACCGGGGCTAGCGGGGGGGCAAGTGAGCAGTTCTTC. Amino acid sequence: CASTGASGGASEQFF.

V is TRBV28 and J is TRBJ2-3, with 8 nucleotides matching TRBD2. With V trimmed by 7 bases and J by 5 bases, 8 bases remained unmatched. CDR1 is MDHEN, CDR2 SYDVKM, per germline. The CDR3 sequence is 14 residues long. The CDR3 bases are TGTGCCAGCATCCCAGCGGGGGCCGTAGATACGCAGTATTTT. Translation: CASIPAGAVDTQYF.

The CDR3 bases are TGCAGCGTTGAAGATCCCCAGGGTAGGGGGCCCGGGGAGCTGTTTTTT. It codes for CSVEDPQGRGPGELFF. This chain uses TRBV29-1 with TRBJ2-2, with 7 positions matching TRBD1. The CDR3 runs to 16 residues. V lost 0 bases and J lost 6; bases outside the gene matches: 10. Germline CDR1 reads SQVTM; CDR2 reads ANQGSEA.

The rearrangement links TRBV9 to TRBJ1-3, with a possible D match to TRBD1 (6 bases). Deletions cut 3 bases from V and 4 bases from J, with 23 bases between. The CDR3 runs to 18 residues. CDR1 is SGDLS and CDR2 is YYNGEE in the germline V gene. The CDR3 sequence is CASSDNYRESNIGNTIYF. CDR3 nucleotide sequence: TGTGCCAGCAGCGATAACTACAGGGAATCGAATATAGGAAACACCATATATTTT.

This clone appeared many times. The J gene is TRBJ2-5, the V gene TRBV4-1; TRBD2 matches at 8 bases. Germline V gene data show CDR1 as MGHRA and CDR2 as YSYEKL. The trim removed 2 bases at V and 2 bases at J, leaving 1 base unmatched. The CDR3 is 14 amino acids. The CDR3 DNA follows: TGCGCCAGCAGCCAATTAGCGGGGCAAGAGACCCAGTACTTC. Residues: CASSQLAGQETQYF.

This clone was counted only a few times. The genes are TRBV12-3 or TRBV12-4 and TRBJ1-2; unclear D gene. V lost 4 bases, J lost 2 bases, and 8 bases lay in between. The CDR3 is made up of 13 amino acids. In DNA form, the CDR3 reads TGTGCCAGCAGTTCAACAGAGAACTATGGCTACACCTTC. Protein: CASSSTENYGYTF.

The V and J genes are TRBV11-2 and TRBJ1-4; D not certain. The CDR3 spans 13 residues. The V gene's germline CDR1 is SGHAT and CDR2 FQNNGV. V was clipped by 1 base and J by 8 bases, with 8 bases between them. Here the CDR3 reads CASSLGAREKLFF. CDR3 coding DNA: TGTGCCAGCAGCTTAGGGGCTCGGGAAAAACTGTTTTTT.

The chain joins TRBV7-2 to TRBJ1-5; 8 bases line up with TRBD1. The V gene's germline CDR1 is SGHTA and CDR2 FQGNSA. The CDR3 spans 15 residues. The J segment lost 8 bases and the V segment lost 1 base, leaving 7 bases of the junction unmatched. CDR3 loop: CASSLDDRGVKPQHF. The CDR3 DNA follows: TGTGCCAGCAGCTTAGACGACAGGGGTGTAAAGCCCCAGCATTTT.

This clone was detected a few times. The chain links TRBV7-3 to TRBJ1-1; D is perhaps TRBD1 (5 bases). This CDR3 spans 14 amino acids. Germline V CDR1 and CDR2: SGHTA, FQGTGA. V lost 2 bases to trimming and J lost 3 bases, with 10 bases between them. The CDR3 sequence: CASSLWARDTEAFF. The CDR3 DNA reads TGTGCCAGCAGCTTATGGGCCAGGGACACTGAAGCTTTCTTT.

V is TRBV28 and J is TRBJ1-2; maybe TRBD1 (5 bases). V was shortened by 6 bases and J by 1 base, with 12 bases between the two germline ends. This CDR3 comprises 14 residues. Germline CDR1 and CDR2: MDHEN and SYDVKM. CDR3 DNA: TGTGCCAGCAGAGATATGGGGGGTAACTATGGCTACACCTTC. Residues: CASRDMGGNYGYTF.

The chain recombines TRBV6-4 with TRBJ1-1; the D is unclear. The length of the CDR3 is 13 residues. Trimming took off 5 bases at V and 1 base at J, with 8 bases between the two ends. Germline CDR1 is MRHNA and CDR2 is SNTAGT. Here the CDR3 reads CASSPGQNTEAFF. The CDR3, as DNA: TGTGCCAGCAGTCCAGGTCAGAACACTGAAGCTTTCTTT.

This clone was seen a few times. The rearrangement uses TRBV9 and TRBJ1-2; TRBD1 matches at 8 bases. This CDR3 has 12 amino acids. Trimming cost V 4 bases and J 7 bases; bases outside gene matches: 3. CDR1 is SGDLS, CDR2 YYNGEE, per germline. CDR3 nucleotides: TGTGCCAGCAGCTCAGGACAGGGTGGCTACACCTTC. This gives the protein CASSSGQGGYTF.

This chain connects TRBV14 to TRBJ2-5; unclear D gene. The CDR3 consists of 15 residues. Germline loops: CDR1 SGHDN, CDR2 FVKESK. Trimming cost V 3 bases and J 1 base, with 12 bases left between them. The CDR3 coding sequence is TGTGCCAGCAGCCACTCCTTTGGCCGCCAAGAGACCCAGTACTTC. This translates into CASSHSFGRQETQYF.

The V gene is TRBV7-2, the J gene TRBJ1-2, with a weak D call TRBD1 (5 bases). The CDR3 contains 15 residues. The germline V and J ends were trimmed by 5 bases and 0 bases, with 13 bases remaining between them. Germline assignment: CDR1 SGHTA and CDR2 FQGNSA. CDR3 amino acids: CASSGGQPANYGYTF. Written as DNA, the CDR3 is TGTGCCAGCAGCGGCGGACAACCAGCTAACTATGGCTACACCTTC. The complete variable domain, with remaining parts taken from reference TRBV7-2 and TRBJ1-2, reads GAGVSQSPSNKVTEKGKDVELRCDPISGHTALYWYRQSLGQGLEFLIYFQGNSAPDKSGLPSDRFSAERTGGSVSTLTIQRTQQEDSAVYLCASSGGQPANYGYTFGSGTRLTVV.

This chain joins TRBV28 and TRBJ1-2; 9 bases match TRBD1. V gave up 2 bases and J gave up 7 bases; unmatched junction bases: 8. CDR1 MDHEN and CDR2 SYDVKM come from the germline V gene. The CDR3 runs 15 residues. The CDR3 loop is CASSLMGTGKGGYTF. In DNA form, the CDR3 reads TGTGCCAGCAGTTTAATGGGGACAGGGAAGGGTGGCTACACCTTC.

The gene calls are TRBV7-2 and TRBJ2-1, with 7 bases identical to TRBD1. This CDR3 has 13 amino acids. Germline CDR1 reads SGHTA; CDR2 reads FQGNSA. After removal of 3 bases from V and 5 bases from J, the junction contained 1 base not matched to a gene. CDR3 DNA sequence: TGTGCCAGCAGCTTCACAGGGGACAATGAGCAGTTCTTC. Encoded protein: CASSFTGDNEQFF.

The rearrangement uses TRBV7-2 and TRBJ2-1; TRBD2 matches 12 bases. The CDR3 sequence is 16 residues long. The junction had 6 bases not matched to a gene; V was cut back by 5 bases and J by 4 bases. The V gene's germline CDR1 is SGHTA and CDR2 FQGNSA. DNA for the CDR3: TGTGCCAGCAGCGCCAGACTAGCGGGGGTATACAATGAGCAGTTCTTC. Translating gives CASSARLAGVYNEQFF.

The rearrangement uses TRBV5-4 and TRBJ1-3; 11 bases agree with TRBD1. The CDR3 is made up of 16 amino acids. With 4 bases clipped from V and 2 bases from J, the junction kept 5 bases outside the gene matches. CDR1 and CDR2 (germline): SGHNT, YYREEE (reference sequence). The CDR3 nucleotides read TGTGCCAGCAGCAGACCGGGACAGGGGGCTGGAAACACCATATATTTT. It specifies CASSRPGQGAGNTIYF.

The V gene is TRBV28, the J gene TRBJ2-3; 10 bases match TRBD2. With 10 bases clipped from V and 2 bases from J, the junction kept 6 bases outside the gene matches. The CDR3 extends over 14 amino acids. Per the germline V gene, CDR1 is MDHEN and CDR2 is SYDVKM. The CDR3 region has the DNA TGTGCCACCAAACTAGCGGGGTTCACAGATACGCAGTATTTT. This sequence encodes CATKLAGFTDTQYF.

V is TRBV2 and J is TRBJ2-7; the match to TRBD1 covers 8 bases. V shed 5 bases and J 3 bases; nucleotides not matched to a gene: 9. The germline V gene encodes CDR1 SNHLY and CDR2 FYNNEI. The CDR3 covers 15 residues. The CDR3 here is CASSHRDRRHYEQYF. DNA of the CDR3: TGTGCCAGCAGTCACCGGGACAGGAGACACTACGAGCAGTACTTC.

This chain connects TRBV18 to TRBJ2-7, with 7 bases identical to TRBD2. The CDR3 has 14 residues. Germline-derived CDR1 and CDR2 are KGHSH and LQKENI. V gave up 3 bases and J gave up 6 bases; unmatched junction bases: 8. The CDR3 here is CASSPSSSGSEQYF. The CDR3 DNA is TGTGCCAGCTCACCTTCCTCTAGCGGAAGCGAGCAGTACTTC. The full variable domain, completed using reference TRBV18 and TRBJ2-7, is NAGVMQNPRHLVRRRGQEARLRCSPMKGHSHVYWYRQLPEEGLKFMVYLQKENIIDESGMPKERFSAEFPKEGPSILRIQQVVRGDSAAYFCASSPSSSGSEQYFGPGTRLTVT.

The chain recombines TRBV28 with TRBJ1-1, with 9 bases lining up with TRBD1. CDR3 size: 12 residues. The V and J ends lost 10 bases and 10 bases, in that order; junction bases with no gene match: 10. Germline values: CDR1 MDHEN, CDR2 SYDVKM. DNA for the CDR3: TGTGCCATGGGGGGACAGGGAATGGCAGCTTTCTTT. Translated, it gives CAMGGQGMAAFF.

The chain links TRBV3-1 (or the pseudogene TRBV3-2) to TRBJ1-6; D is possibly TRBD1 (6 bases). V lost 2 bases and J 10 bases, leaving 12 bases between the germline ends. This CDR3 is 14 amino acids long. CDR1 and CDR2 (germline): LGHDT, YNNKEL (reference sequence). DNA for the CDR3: TGTGCCAGCAGCCAAACAGGGCGCAAGTCACCCCTCCACTTT. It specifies CASSQTGRKSPLHF.

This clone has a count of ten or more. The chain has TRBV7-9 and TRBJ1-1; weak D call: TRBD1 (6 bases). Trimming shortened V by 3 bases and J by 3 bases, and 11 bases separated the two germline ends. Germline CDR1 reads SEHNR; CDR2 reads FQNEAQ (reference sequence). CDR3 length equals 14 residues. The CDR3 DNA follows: TGTGCCAGCAGCTTCGACAGGTGGGACACTGAAGCTTTCTTT. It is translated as CASSFDRWDTEAFF.

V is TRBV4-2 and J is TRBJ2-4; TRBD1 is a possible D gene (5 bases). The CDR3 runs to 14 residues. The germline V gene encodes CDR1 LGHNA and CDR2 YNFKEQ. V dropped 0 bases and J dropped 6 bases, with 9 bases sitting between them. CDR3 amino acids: CASSQENRGNIQYF. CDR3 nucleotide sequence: TGTGCCAGCAGCCAAGAGAATAGGGGAAACATTCAGTACTTC.

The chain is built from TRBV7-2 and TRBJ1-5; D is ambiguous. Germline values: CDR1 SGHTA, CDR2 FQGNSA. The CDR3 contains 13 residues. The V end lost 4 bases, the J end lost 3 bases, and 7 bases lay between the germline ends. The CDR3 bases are TGTGCCAGCAGCTCGCAGGACAATCAGCCCCAGCATTTT. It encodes CASSSQDNQPQHF.

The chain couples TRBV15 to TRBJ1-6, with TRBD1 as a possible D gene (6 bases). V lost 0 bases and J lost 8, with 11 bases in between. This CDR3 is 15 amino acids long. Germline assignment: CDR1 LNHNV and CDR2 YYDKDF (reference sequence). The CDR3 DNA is TGTGCCACCAGCAGAGATAGGGCAGGGGATTCACCCCTCCACTTT. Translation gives CATSRDRAGDSPLHF.

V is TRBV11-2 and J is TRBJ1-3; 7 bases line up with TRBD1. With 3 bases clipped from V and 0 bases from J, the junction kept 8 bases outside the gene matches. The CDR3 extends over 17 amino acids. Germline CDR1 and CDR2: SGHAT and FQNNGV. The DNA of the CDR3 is TGTGCCAGCAGCTTCGGTCCGGGACAGAGCTCTGGAAACACCATATATTTT. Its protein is CASSFGPGQSSGNTIYF.